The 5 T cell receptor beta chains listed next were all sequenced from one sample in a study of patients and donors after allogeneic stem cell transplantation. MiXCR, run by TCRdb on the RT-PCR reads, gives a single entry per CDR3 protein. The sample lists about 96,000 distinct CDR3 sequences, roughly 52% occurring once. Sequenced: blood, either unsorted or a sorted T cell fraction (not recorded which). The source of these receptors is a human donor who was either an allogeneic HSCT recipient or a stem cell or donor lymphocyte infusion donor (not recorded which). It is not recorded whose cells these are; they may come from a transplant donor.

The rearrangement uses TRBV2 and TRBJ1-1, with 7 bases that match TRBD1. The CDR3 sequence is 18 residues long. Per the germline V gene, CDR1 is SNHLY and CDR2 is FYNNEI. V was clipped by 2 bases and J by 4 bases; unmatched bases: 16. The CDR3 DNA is TGTGCCAGCAGTGAACAAGGGGCAGGGGGTAGTAGGAGCACTGAAGCTTTCTTT. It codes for CASSEQGAGGSRSTEAFF.

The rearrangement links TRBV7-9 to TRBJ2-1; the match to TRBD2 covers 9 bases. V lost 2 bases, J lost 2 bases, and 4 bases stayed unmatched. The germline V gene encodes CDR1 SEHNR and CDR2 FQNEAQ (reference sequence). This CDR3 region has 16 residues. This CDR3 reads CASSLLAGMTYNEQFF. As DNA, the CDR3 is TGTGCCAGCAGCTTACTAGCGGGAATGACCTACAATGAGCAGTTCTTC.

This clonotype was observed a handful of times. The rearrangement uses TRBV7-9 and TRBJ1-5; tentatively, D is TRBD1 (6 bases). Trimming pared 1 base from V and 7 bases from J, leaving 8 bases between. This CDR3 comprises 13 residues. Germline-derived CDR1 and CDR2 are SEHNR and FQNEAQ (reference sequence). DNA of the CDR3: TGTGCCAGCAGCTTAGTAGGGGGACAGCCCCAGCATTTT. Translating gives CASSLVGGQPQHF. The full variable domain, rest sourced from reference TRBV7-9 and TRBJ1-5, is DTGVSQNPRHKITKRGQNVTFRCDPISEHNRLYWYRQTLGQGPEFLTYFQNEAQLEKSRLLSDRFSAERPKGSFSTLEIQRTEQGDSAMYLCASSLVGGQPQHFGDGTRLSIL.

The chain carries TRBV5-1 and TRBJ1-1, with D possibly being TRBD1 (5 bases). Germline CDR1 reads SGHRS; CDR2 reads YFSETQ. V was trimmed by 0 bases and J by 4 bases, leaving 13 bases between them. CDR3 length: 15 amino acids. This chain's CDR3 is CASSLVGRVSTEAFF. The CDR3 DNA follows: TGCGCCAGCAGCTTGGTAGGCAGGGTGAGCACTGAAGCTTTCTTT.

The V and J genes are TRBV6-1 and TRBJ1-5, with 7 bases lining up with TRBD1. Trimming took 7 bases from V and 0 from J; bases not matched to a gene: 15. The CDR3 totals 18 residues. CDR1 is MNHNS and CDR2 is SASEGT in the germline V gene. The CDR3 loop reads CASTDPPGTAYSNQPQHF. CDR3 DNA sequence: TGTGCCAGCACTGATCCGCCCGGGACAGCCTATAGCAATCAGCCCCAGCATTTT.